The sample holds a few counts of the clone carrying this T cell receptor (beta chain). What it binds is not known. With 60 Vbeta and 13 Jbeta primers, the PCR was carried out. Repertoires were generated with immunoSEQ multiplex PCR, while TCRdb's copy carries only in-frame clones and drops some. The data show about 140,000 clones, around 80% seen once. This sample was taken from a study of cytomegalovirus exposure and HLA in healthy donors. In germline, CDR1 is SGHNT, CDR2 YYREEE (reference sequence). The CDR3 extends over 12 amino acids. Trimming removed 2 bases from V and 3 bases from J, with 5 bases in between. Study results and limitations: Other equally common chains were less clonally expanded than HLA-associated TCR beta chains, a later analysis showed.

Sequencing input: PBMCs. The receptor was isolated from a female donor in good health and CMV-seronegative. The chain links TRBV5-4 to TRBJ1-1; the D is unclear. CDR3 bases: TGTGCCAGCAGCTTACAGTACACTGAAGCTTTCTTT. Protein sequence: CASSLQYTEAFF.